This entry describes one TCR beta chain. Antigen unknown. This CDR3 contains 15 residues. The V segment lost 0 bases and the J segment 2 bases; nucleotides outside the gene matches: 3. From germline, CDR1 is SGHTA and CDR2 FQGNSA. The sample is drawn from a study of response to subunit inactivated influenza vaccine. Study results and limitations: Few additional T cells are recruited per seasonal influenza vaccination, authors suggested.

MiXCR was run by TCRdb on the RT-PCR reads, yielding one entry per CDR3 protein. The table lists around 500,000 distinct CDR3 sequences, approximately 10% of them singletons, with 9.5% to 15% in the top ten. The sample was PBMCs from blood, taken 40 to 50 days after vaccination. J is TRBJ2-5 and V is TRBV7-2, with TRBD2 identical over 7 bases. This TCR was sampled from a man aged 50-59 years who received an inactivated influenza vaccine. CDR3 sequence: CASSLAVSGQETQYF. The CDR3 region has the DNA TGTGCCAGCAGCTTAGCGGTTAGCGGGCAAGAGACCCAGTACTTC.